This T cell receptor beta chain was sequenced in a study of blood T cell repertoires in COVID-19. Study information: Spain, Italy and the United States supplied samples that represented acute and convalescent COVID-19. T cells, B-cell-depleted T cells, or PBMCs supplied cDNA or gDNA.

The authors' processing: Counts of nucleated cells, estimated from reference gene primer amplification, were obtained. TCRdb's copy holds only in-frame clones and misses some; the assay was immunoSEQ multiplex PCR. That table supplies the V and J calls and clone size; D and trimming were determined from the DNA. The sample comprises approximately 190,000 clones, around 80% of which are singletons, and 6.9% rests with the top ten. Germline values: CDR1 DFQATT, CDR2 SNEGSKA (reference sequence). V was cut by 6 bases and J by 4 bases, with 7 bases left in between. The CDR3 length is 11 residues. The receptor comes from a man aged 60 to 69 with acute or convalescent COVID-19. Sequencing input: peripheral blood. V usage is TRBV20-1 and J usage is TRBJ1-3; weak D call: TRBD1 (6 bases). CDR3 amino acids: CSATGGNTIYF. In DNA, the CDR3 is TGCAGTGCAACAGGGGGAAACACCATATATTTT.